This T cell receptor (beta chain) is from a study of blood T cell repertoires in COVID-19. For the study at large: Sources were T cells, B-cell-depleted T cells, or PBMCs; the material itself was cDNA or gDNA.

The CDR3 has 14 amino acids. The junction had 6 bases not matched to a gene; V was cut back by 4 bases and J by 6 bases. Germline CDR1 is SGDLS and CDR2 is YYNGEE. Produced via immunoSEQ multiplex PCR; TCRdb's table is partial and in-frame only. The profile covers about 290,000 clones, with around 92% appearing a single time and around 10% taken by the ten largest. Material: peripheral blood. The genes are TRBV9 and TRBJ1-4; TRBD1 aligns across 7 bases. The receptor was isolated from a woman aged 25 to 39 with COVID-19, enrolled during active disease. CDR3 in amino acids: CASSPPGTDEKLFF. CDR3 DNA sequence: TGTGCCAGCAGCCCCCCCGGGACAGATGAAAAACTGTTTTTT.